A single sample is the source of the 10 T cell receptor beta chains below, sequenced in a study of cytomegalovirus exposure and HLA in healthy donors (dated by TCRdb to between 2016 and 2019). Library method: the immunoSEQ multiplex PCR assay. A mixture of 60 forward primers for TCR Vbeta segments and 13 reverse primers for TCR Jbeta segments was used in the multiplex PCR. This immuneACCESS table, as held by TCRdb, lists in-frame sequences with V and J called but not all clones. Of the missing ones, under half trace to an unresolved V gene in checked studies; the others have no known cause. For this sample there are 150,000 to 200,000 clones; approximately 70% appear just once. Of the sample, about 1.7% is held by the ten largest clones. Specimen: PBMCs. These receptors were taken from a woman aged 25-40 years in good health and CMV-seronegative.

The rearrangement joins TRBV7-9 to TRBJ2-3; TRBD2 matches 8 bases. V lost 3 bases to trimming and J lost 0 bases; unmatched junction nucleotides: 11. Germline V lookup: CDR1 SEHNR, CDR2 FQNEAQ (reference sequence). There are 18 residues in the CDR3. The CDR3 protein is CASSFRREAVASTDTQYF. The CDR3 DNA reads as TGTGCCAGCAGCTTTCGGCGGGAGGCTGTTGCCAGCACAGATACGCAGTATTTT.

V is TRBV7-2 and J is TRBJ2-7; D may be TRBD2 (5 bases). Germline loops: CDR1 SGHTA, CDR2 FQGNSA. This CDR3 has 17 residues. V lost 0 bases and J 5 bases, leaving 20 bases between the germline ends. CDR3 sequence reads: CASSLALLRGSKHEQYF. The DNA for the CDR3 is TGTGCCAGCAGCTTAGCGCTGCTCCGGGGAAGTAAACACGAGCAGTACTTC.

The chain carries TRBV7-9 and TRBJ2-7; 7 bases are a match to TRBD1. This CDR3 spans 15 amino acids. V lost 2 bases and J lost 6; bases outside the gene matches: 10. Germline loops: CDR1 SEHNR, CDR2 FQNEAQ (reference sequence). The CDR3 loop is CASSLWSQGTGEQYF. The CDR3 DNA follows: TGTGCCAGCAGCTTATGGTCACAGGGGACCGGCGAGCAGTACTTC.

CDR3 sequence reads: CASTGNGGGLYEQYF. The CDR3 DNA is TGTGCCAGCACGGGAAACGGCGGGGGGCTCTACGAGCAGTACTTC. The chain has TRBV6-1 and TRBJ2-5; 8 bases align to TRBD2. The J call may be incorrect, as the DNA end agrees better with TRBJ2-7. From germline, CDR1 is MNHNS and CDR2 SASEGT. The CDR3 length is 15 residues.

The chain couples TRBV29-1 to TRBJ1-5; 8 bases are a match to TRBD1. Per the germline V gene, CDR1 is SQVTM and CDR2 is ANQGSEA. The CDR3 length is 13 residues. Losses at the gene ends were 6 bases for V and 7 bases for J; bases not matched to a gene: 8. The DNA for the CDR3 is TGCAGCGTCTCAGGGGGCGCCCAGCAGCCCCAGCATTTT. Its protein is CSVSGGAQQPQHF.

With respect to this clone: An end of the junction differs from the germline gene, which may be a read error. V gene TRBV5-1 combines with J gene TRBJ2-2, with TRBD2 identical over 13 bases. Germline CDR1 reads SGHRS; CDR2 reads YFSETQ. CDR3 length: 15 amino acids. The CDR3 DNA sequence: TGCGCCAGCAGCTGGACTAGCGGGAGAGGCGGGGAGCTGGTTTTT. Amino acid sequence: CASSWTSGRGGELVF. Using reference TRBV5-1 and TRBJ2-2 for the parts outside the CDR3, the full variable domain is KAGVTQTPRYLIKTRGQQVTLSCSPISGHRSVSWYQQTPGQGLQFLFEYFSETQRNKGNFPGRFSGRQFSNSRSEMNVSTLELGDSALYLCASSWTSGRGGELVFGEGSRLTVL.

This clone was observed a handful of times. J is TRBJ2-1 and V is TRBV29-1; TRBD2 agrees at 13 bases. Germline loops: CDR1 SQVTM, CDR2 ANQGSEA. The V gene end was trimmed by 7 bases and the J gene end by 15 bases; junction bases not matched to a gene: 15. The length of the CDR3 is 14 residues. CDR3 in DNA: TGCAGCGCCAATGATGACCCGGGACTAGCGGGAAGGTTCTTC. Translation: CSANDDPGLAGRFF.

The table lists this clone with a count of one. The genes are TRBV9 and TRBJ2-7; 10 positions agree with TRBD2. V dropped 0 bases and J dropped 3; count of bases not matched to a gene: 9. Germline V lookup: CDR1 SGDLS, CDR2 YYNGEE. The CDR3 loop spans 17 amino acids. In DNA, the CDR3 is TGTGCCAGCAGCGTAGCGGCTAGCGGGGGTGGGATCTACGAGCAGTACTTC. Amino acids: CASSVAASGGGIYEQYF.

A few counts support this clone. The chain uses TRBV2 and TRBJ1-5; TRBD1 aligns across 9 bases. Trimming at V came to 6 bases and at J to 6 bases, leaving 9 bases not matched to a gene. CDR1 SNHLY and CDR2 FYNNEI come from the germline V gene. The CDR3 is made up of 15 amino acids. The CDR3 DNA follows: TGTGCCAGCAGCCCCGGGACAGGGAATTTTCAGCCCCAGCATTTT. Amino acids: CASSPGTGNFQPQHF.

V gene TRBV10-2 combines with J gene TRBJ1-4, with D maybe TRBD1 (5 bases). Germline V CDR1 and CDR2: WSHSY, SAAADI. V lost 8 bases to trimming and J lost 8 bases, with 15 bases between them. There are 13 residues in the CDR3. The CDR3 loop reads CASRGGYLEKLFF. The CDR3 DNA is TGCGCCAGCCGCGGGGGGTATCTAGAAAAACTGTTTTTT.